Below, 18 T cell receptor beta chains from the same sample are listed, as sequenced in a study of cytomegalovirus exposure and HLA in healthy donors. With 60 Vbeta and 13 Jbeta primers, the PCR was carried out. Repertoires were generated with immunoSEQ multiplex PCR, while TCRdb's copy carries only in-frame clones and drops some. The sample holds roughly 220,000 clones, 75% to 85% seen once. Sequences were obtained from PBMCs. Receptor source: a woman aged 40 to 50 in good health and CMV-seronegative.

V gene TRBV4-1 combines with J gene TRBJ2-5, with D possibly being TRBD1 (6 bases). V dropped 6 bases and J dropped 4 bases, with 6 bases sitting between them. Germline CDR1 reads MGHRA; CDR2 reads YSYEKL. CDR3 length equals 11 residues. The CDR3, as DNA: TGCGCCAGCAGACAGGGAGAGACCCAGTACTTC. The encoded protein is CASRQGETQYF.

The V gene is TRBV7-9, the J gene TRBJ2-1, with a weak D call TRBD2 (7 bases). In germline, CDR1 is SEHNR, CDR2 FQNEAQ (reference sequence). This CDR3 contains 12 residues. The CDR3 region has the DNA TGTTCCATCTTACTAGGGGGGGATGAGCAGTTCTTC. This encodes CSILLGGDEQFF.

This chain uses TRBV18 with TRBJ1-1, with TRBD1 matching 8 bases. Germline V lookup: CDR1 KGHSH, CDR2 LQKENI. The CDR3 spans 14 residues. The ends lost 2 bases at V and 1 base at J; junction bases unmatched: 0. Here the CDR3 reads CASSPGTGNTEAFF. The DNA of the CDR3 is TGTGCCAGCTCACCAGGGACAGGGAACACTGAAGCTTTCTTT.

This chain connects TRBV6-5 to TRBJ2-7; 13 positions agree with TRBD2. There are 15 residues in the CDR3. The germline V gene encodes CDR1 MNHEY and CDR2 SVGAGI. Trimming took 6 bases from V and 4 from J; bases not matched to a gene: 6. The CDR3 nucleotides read TGTGCCAGCAGCCGCAGGACTAGCGGGAGTTACGAGCAGTACTTC. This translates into CASSRRTSGSYEQYF.

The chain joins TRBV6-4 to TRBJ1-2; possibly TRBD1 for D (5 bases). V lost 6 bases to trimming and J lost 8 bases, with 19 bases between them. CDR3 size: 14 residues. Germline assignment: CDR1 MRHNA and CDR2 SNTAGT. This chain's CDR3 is CASSQTWGVHGYTF. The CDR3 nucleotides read TGTGCCAGCAGCCAAACGTGGGGGGTGCACGGCTACACCTTC.

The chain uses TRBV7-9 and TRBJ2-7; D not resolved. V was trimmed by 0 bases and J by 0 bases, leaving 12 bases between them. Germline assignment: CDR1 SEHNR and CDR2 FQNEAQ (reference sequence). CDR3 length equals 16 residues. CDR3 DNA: TGTGCCAGCAGCTTAGCGCGAGGTCGGCACTCCTACGAGCAGTACTTC. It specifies CASSLARGRHSYEQYF.

This CDR3 is CASSLVQITF. In DNA, the CDR3 is TGTGCCAGCAGCTTGGTTCAGATAACCTTC. V and J are TRBV5-8 and TRBJ1-2; D gene ambiguous. The V end lost 0 bases, the J end lost 14 bases, and 8 bases lay between the germline ends. This CDR3 is 10 amino acids long. Per germline, CDR1 SGHTS and CDR2 YDEGEE.

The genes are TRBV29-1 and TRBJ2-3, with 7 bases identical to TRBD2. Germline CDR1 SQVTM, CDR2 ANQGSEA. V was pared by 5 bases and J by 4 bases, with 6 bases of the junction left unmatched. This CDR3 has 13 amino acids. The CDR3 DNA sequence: TGCAGCGTTACTCAGGCGGGGGCAGATACGCAGTATTTT. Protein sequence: CSVTQAGADTQYF.

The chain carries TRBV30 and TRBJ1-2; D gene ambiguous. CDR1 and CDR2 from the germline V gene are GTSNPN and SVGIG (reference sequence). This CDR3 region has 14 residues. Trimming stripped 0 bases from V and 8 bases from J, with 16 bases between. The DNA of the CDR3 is TGTGCCTGGAGTGTATCAGTCGTCGGGGTCGGCTACACCTTC. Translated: CAWSVSVVGVGYTF.

This CDR3 reads CASSPQTDRTGELFF. DNA for the CDR3: TGTGCCAGTAGTCCCCAAACTGACAGGACCGGGGAGCTGTTTTTT. This chain uses TRBV19 with TRBJ2-2; a possible D gene is TRBD1 (6 bases). V lost 5 bases and J 5 bases, leaving 15 bases between the germline ends. Germline V gene sequence: CDR1 LNHDA, CDR2 SQIVND (reference sequence). The CDR3 is 15 residues long.

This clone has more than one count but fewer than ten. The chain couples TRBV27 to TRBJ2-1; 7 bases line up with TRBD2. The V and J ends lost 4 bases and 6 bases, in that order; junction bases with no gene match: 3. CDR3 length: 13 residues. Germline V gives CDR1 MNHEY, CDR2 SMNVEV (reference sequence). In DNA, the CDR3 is TGTGCCAGCAGTTGGGCGGGAGCCAATGAGCAGTTCTTC. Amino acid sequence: CASSWAGANEQFF.

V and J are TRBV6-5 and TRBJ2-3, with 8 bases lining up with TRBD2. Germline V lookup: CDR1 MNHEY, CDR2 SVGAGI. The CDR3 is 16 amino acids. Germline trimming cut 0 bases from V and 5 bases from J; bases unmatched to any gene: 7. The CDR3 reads CASSYSSGSRVDTQYF. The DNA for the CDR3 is TGTGCCAGCAGTTACTCGAGCGGGAGTAGGGTAGATACGCAGTATTTT.

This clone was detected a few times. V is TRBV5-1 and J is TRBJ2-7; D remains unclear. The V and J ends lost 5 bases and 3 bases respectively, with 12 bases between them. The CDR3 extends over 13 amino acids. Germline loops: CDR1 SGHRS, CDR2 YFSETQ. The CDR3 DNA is TGCGCCAGCAGTGACATGGTAAACTACGAGCAGTACTTC. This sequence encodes CASSDMVNYEQYF. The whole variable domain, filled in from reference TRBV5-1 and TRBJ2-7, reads KAGVTQTPRYLIKTRGQQVTLSCSPISGHRSVSWYQQTPGQGLQFLFEYFSETQRNKGNFPGRFSGRQFSNSRSEMNVSTLELGDSALYLCASSDMVNYEQYFGPGTRLTVT.

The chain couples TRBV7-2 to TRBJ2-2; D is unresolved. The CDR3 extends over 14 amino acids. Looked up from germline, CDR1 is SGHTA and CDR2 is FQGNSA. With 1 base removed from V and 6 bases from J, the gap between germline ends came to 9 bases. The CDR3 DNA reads TGTGCCAGCAGCTTAGAGGCCAGGTCCGGGGAGCTGTTTTTT. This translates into CASSLEARSGELFF.

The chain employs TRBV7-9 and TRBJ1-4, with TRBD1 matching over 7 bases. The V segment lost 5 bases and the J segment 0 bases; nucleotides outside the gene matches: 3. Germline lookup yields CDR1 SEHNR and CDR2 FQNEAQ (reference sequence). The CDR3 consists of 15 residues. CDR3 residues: CASSPRGPTNEKLFF. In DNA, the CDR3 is TGTGCCAGCAGCCCTAGGGGGCCAACTAATGAAAAACTGTTTTTT.

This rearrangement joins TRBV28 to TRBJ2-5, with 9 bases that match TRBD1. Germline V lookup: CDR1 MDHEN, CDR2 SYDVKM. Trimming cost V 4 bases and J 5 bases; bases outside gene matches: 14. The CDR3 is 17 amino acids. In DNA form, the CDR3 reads TGTGCCAGCAGTTCAAGTATGGGGGGACAGGGAGGCGAGACCCAGTACTTC. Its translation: CASSSSMGGQGGETQYF.

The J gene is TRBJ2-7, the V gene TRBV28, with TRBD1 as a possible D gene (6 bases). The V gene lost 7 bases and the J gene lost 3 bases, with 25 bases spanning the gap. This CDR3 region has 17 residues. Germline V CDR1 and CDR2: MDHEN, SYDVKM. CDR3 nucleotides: TGTGCCAGCACTTACCCCCGGGACAACGGAATCGGCTACGAGCAGTACTTC. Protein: CASTYPRDNGIGYEQYF.

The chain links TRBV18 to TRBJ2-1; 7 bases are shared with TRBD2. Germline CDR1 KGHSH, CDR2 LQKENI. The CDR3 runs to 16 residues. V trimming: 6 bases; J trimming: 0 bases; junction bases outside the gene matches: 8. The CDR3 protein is CASSPRKRDSYNEQFF. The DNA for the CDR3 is TGTGCCAGCTCCCCTCGTAAGCGGGACTCCTACAATGAGCAGTTCTTC.